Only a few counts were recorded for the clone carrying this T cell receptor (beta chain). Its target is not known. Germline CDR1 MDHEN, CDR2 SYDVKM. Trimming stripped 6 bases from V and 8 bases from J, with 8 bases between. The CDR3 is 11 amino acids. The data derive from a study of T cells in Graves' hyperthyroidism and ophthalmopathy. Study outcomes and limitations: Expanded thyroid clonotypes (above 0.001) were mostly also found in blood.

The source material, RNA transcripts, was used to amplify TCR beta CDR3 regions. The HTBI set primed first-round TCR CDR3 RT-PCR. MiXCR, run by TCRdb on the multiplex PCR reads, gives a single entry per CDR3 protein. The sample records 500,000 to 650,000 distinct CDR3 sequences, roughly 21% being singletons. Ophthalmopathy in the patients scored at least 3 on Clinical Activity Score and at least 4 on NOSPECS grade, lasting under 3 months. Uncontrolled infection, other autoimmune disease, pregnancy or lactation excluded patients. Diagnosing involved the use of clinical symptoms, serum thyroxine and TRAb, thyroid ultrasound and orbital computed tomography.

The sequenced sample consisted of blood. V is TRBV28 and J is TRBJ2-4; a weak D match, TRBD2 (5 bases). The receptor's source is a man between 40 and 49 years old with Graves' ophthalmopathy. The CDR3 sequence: CASRKLDIQYF. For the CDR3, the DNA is TGTGCCAGCAGGAAACTAGACATTCAGTACTTC. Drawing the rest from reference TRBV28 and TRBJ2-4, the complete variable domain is DVKVTQSSRYLVKRTGEKVFLECVQDMDHENMFWYRQDPGLGLRLIYFSYDVKMKEKGDIPEGYSVSREKKERFSLILESASTNQTSMYLCASRKLDIQYFGAGTRLSVL.